This is a list of T cell receptor beta chains from one sample in a study of CD8+CD57+ T cells in acquired aplastic anemia. Each CDR3 protein is one row after TCRdb ran MiXCR on the reads. Of 100,000 to 150,000 distinct CDR3 sequences listed, around 46% are singletons. Sequencing used sorted CD4+, CD8+, or CD8+CD57+ T cells (not recorded which) from PBMCs. The receptors shown here come from a human donor in good health, serving as a control. Both conserved end residues are part of each CDR3. D genes are given only for firm matches. Some rows have no size entry. The others give once, few or many, or a class for an expanded clone.

TRBV19	few	-	TRBJ1-6	TGTGCCAGTAGTATGGGGGGGCACTCACCCCTCCACTTT	CASSMGGHSPLHF
TRBV5-6	many	-	TRBJ2-5	TGTGCCAGCAGCTTGCAGGGCAGGGGAGGCGAGACCCAGTACTTC	CASSLQGRGGETQYF
TRBV30	many	-	TRBJ2-5	TGTGCCTGGAGTCCCAAAGAGACCCAGTACTTC	CAWSPKETQYF
TRBV5-4	many	TRBD1	TRBJ2-6	TGTGCCAGCAACCCGGGACAGCCCCGCTCTGGGGCCAACGTCCTGACTTTC	CASNPGQPRSGANVLTF
TRBV2	many	TRBD1	TRBJ1-1	TGTGCCAGCAGAGGACAGGTTAACACTGAAGCTTTCTTT	CASRGQVNTEAFF
TRBV15	once	-	TRBJ1-3	TGTGCCACCAGCATTGACAGGTTTGACGGAAACACCATATATTTT	CATSIDRFDGNTIYF
TRBV11-2	few	-	TRBJ1-5	TGTGCCAGCAGCTCCGATGGAGGTAGCAATCAGCCCCAGCATTTT	CASSSDGGSNQPQHF
TRBV9	-	-	TRBJ1-6	TGTGCCAGCAGCGCATCAGGGAATTCACCCCTCCACTTT	CASSASGNSPLHF
TRBV2	many	TRBD2	TRBJ2-3	TGTGCCAGCAGCTTGGGTGGACTAGCGGGGGGGAGGAGGGATACGCAGTATTTT	CASSLGGLAGGRRDTQYF
TRBV11-1	-	TRBD2	TRBJ2-3	TGTGCCAGCAGCCCCTCTGAATCGAGCGGGGGGACCCGGGGTACGCAGTATTTT	CASSPSESSGGTRGTQYF
TRBV10-1	many	TRBD1	TRBJ1-4	TGCGCCAGCAGTGACGTGTTCAGGGGGCGGGATGAAAAACTGTTTTTT	CASSDVFRGRDEKLFF
TRBV3-1	many	-	TRBJ1-2	TGTGCCAGCAGCCAAGATCAACAGTCCCATGGCTACACCTTC	CASSQDQQSHGYTF
TRBV15	-	TRBD1	TRBJ2-7	TGTGCCACCAGCAGCAGGGGGTTCGGCGAGCAGTACTTC	CATSSRGFGEQYF
TRBV2	-	TRBD1	TRBJ2-2	TGTGCCAGCAGTAGCAGGGGGACGGGGTCCGGGGAGCTGTTTTTT	CASSSRGTGSGELFF